This TCR beta chain was captured in a study of CD8+CD57+ T cells in acquired aplastic anemia. Study-wide points: The number of CD8+ CDR3 sequences shared by patients and controls was approximately 28.

The use of genomic DNA as template underpinned the TCR beta VDJ and CDR3 profiling. One entry per CDR3 protein results from TCRdb running MiXCR on the reads. Of 80,000 or so distinct CDR3 sequences in the sample, over 35% are singletons; the top ten hold about 66%. Germline V gives CDR1 SEHNR, CDR2 FQNEAQ (reference sequence). V gave up 0 bases and J gave up 2 bases, with 8 bases separating them. The CDR3 spans 14 residues. This clonotype was seen a handful of times. Its antigen remains unknown. The sequencing sample was made of sorted CD4+, CD8+, or CD8+CD57+ T cells (not recorded which) from PBMCs. The sequence was obtained from a human donor in good health, serving as a control. This sequence joins TRBV7-9 and TRBJ2-7; weak D call: TRBD1 (6 bases). As DNA, the CDR3 is TGTGCCAGCAGCTTAGCCGGACAGCCCTACGAGCAGTACTTC. This codes for CASSLAGQPYEQYF.